This is a list of T cell receptor beta chains from one sample in a study of identical twins. TCRdb reanalysed the 5' RACE reads using MiXCR and keeps one entry per CDR3 protein. The sample shows approximately 490,000 distinct CDR3 sequences, approximately 20% of them seen only once. This same sample was also taken into another study, of yellow fever vaccine responses in identical twins.

Sequenced input: CD4+ T cells sorted from blood. The receptors originated from a woman aged 18-29 years in good health. Each CDR3 is given with its conserved first and last residue. The D gene is left open where the match is weak. Rows give clone size only sometimes, using once, few, many, or a class for an expanded clone.

J	size	D	V	CDR3	DNA
TRBJ2-1	NA	NA	TRBV7-2	CASSFTGTSYNEQFF	TGTGCCAGCAGCTTTACAGGTACCTCCTACAATGAGCAGTTCTTC
TRBJ2-4	NA	NA	TRBV28	CASSSLPAKNIQYF	TGTGCCAGCAGTTCACTCCCTGCCAAAAACATTCAGTACTTC
TRBJ1-1	NA	NA	TRBV5-1	CASSLNREVNTEAFF	TGCGCCAGCAGCTTGAACAGGGAAGTGAACACTGAAGCTTTCTTT
TRBJ2-1	NA	TRBD2	TRBV29-1	CSVPWTSGGEQFF	TGCAGCGTTCCCTGGACTAGCGGGGGCGAGCAGTTCTTC
TRBJ1-5	NA	NA	TRBV20-1	CSARGDRRGNQPQHF	TGCAGTGCTAGGGGAGACAGGAGAGGCAATCAGCCCCAGCATTTT
TRBJ2-7	few	TRBD2	TRBV12-3/TRBV12-4	CASSRSGISSYEQYF	TGTGCCAGCAGCCGTAGCGGGATCAGCTCCTACGAGCAGTACTTC
TRBJ2-5	few	NA	TRBV12-3/TRBV12-4	CASSLVRRGVVGQDIQETQYF	TGTGCCAGCAGTTTAGTGCGGAGGGGGGTAGTCGGCCAAGATATACAAGAGACCCAGTACTTC
TRBJ2-4	few	NA	TRBV21-1	CASSKMQTLAKNIQYF	TGTGCCAGCAGCAAAATGCAGACCCTAGCCAAAAACATTCAGTACTTC
TRBJ1-5	many	NA	TRBV28	CASKGRMRQGGNQPQHF	TGTGCCAGCAAAGGCCGGATGAGGCAGGGAGGCAATCAGCCCCAGCATTTT
TRBJ2-5	few	TRBD1	TRBV24-1	CATSDRQGGETQYF	TGTGCCACCAGTGACCGACAGGGGGGAGAGACCCAGTACTTC
TRBJ2-1	few	NA	TRBV6-2/TRBV6-3	CASSSRDLSKFF	TGTGCCAGCAGTTCACGAGACTTGAGTAAGTTCTTC
TRBJ2-3	NA	TRBD2	TRBV2	CASIALAGTDTQYF	TGTGCCAGCATTGCGCTAGCGGGCACAGATACGCAGTATTTT
TRBJ2-1	NA	TRBD1	TRBV29-1	CSVDRGYSSGQFF	TGCAGCGTAGACAGGGGATATTCCAGCGGGCAGTTCTTC
TRBJ2-6	NA	NA	TRBV5-1	CASSLRTVDSGANVLTF	TGCGCCAGCAGCCTCAGGACAGTCGACTCTGGGGCCAACGTCCTGACTTTC
TRBJ2-5	NA	NA	TRBV18	CASSLREYQETQYF	TGTGCCAGCTCACTAAGGGAGTACCAAGAGACCCAGTACTTC
TRBJ2-3	few	NA	TRBV5-1	CASSLGGGTQYF	TGCGCCAGCAGCTTAGGGGGAGGTACGCAGTATTTT
TRBJ2-3	NA	TRBD2	TRBV4-1	CASSQVATSGGTDTQYF	TGCGCCAGCAGCCAAGTAGCAACTAGCGGCGGCACAGATACGCAGTATTTT
TRBJ2-2	NA	NA	TRBV10-1	CASSDSNGELFF	TGCGCCAGCAGTGATTCTAACGGGGAGCTGTTTTTT
TRBJ1-5	NA	NA	TRBV19	CASRGRGSNQPQHF	TGTGCCAGTAGGGGGCGCGGTAGCAATCAGCCCCAGCATTTT
TRBJ2-1	few	TRBD2	TRBV7-6	CASSLMGVSGGNEQFF	TGTGCCAGCAGCTTAATGGGCGTTAGCGGGGGCAATGAGCAGTTCTTC
TRBJ2-6	NA	NA	TRBV12-3/TRBV12-4	CASSPVGAPGANVLTF	TGTGCCAGCAGTCCCGTTGGGGCTCCTGGGGCCAACGTCCTGACTTTC
TRBJ2-3	few	NA	TRBV5-5	CASSLGLYRGFSTDTQYF	TGTGCCAGCAGCTTGGGCCTGTACCGGGGCTTTAGCACAGATACGCAGTATTTT
TRBJ2-7	once	NA	TRBV19	CASTDRGANEQYF	TGTGCCAGTACCGACCGGGGGGCTAACGAGCAGTACTTC
TRBJ2-3	few	NA	TRBV5-1	CASSLAGRGRTDTQYF	TGCGCCAGCAGCTTGGCTGGGCGGGGTAGGACAGATACGCAGTATTTT
TRBJ1-4	few	NA	TRBV12-3/TRBV12-4	CASSLVGSEGPNEKLFF	TGTGCCAGCAGTTTAGTCGGGTCCGAAGGGCCCAATGAAAAACTGTTTTTT
TRBJ2-3	NA	TRBD2	TRBV4-2	CASSQNRLAGIADTQYF	TGTGCCAGCAGCCAAAACCGACTAGCGGGTATCGCAGATACGCAGTATTTT
TRBJ2-3	NA	NA	TRBV7-8	CASSFRSAQGSTDTQYF	TGTGCCAGCAGCTTCCGTTCCGCTCAGGGGAGTACAGATACGCAGTATTTT
TRBJ1-2	NA	NA	TRBV6-1	CASSSGQQTYGYTF	TGTGCCAGCAGCTCTGGACAGCAAACCTATGGCTACACCTTC
TRBJ1-5	many	NA	TRBV7-9	CASSPPGGGNQPQHF	TGTGCCAGCAGCCCACCGGGGGGAGGCAATCAGCCCCAGCATTTT
TRBJ1-1	NA	NA	TRBV6-5	CASSYRDRAFF	TGTGCCAGCAGTTACCGCGATCGAGCTTTCTTT
TRBJ2-3	NA	NA	TRBV5-1	CASSPQEGPDTQYF	TGCGCCAGCAGCCCTCAAGAGGGTCCAGATACGCAGTATTTT
TRBJ2-1	many	NA	TRBV5-1	CASTPGGSEGYNEQFF	TGCGCCAGCACGCCCGGCGGTTCCGAGGGCTACAATGAGCAGTTCTTC
TRBJ2-5	NA	NA	TRBV7-3	CASSLHGTRQETQYF	TGTGCCAGCAGCTTACACGGGACCCGGCAAGAGACCCAGTACTTC
TRBJ2-1	few	NA	TRBV6-8	CASSYFSRDNEQFF	TGTGCCAGCAGTTACTTCTCCAGAGACAATGAGCAGTTCTTC
TRBJ2-7	few	TRBD2	TRBV24-1	CATSDWGTSGTYEQYF	TGTGCCACCAGTGATTGGGGGACTAGCGGCACCTACGAGCAGTACTTC
TRBJ2-1	NA	NA	TRBV29-1	CSHLTGYNEQFF	TGCAGCCACCTTACAGGGTACAATGAGCAGTTCTTC
TRBJ2-2	few	TRBD1	TRBV6-1	CASRKTGGNTGELFF	TGTGCCAGCAGAAAAACAGGGGGGAACACCGGGGAGCTGTTTTTT
TRBJ1-1	few	NA	TRBV7-3	CASSLIGGNTEAFF	TGTGCCAGCAGCTTAATCGGGGGGAACACTGAAGCTTTCTTT
TRBJ2-1	NA	TRBD2	TRBV18	CASQLAGVRNEQFF	TGTGCCAGCCAATTAGCGGGGGTTCGTAATGAGCAGTTCTTC
TRBJ2-7	NA	NA	TRBV25-1	CASSGGMSEEQYF	TGTGCCAGCAGTGGAGGGATGTCAGAGGAGCAGTACTTC
TRBJ1-3	few	NA	TRBV5-1	CASSLPGDTIYF	TGCGCCAGCAGCTTACCGGGGGACACCATATATTTT
TRBJ2-1	NA	NA	TRBV5-1	CASSLGGQFNEQFF	TGCGCCAGCAGCTTGGGTGGGCAGTTCAATGAGCAGTTCTTC
TRBJ2-1	few	NA	TRBV20-1	CSARDATSLRGEQFF	TGCAGTGCTAGAGATGCGACATCCCTGCGGGGTGAGCAGTTCTTC
TRBJ2-5	NA	NA	TRBV14	CASSRSGLPAETQYF	TGTGCCAGCAGCCGATCGGGACTCCCGGCGGAGACCCAGTACTTC
TRBJ2-7	NA	TRBD1	TRBV28	CASSLYLGQGSYEQYF	TGTGCCAGCAGTTTATATCTGGGACAGGGCTCCTACGAGCAGTACTTC
TRBJ1-1	few	TRBD1	TRBV3-1	CASSQGVGTGKVNTEAFF	TGTGCCAGCAGCCAAGGGGTTGGGACAGGGAAGGTGAACACTGAAGCTTTCTTT
TRBJ1-1	few	NA	TRBV7-2	CASSLLGRGTEAFF	TGTGCCAGCAGCTTACTAGGGAGAGGCACTGAAGCTTTCTTT
TRBJ1-5	NA	NA	TRBV4-1	CASSQVISNQPQHF	TGCGCCAGCAGCCAAGTGATCAGCAATCAGCCCCAGCATTTT
TRBJ2-2	NA	NA	TRBV9	CASSVGNPNTGELFF	TGTGCCAGCAGCGTAGGCAATCCGAACACCGGGGAGCTGTTTTTT
TRBJ2-2	NA	NA	TRBV24-1	CATSATPNTGELFF	TGTGCCACCAGTGCGACTCCGAACACCGGGGAGCTGTTTTTT
TRBJ1-1	NA	NA	TRBV20-1	CSARGRAGAEAFF	TGCAGTGCTAGAGGAAGGGCGGGGGCTGAAGCTTTCTTT
TRBJ2-7	NA	NA	TRBV29-1	CSVRKVGRSSYEQYF	TGCAGCGTCCGCAAGGTGGGGCGTAGCTCCTACGAGCAGTACTTC
TRBJ2-7	NA	NA	TRBV5-1	CASSSGQTFYEQYF	TGCGCCAGCAGCTCCGGACAGACCTTCTACGAGCAGTACTTC